This TCR beta chain appears in the sequencing data of a study of T cells in Graves' hyperthyroidism and ophthalmopathy. The CDR3 runs 13 residues. The germline CDR1 and CDR2 sequences are SGHRS and YFSETQ. The V gene lost 5 bases and the J gene lost 3 bases, with 9 bases spanning the gap. Amplification of TCR beta CDR3 regions used RNA as the template. HTBI primers were used for first-round RT-PCR of the TCR CDR3. Using its own MiXCR run on the multiplex PCR reads, TCRdb lists one record per CDR3 protein. Of roughly 380,000 distinct CDR3 sequences in the sample, approximately 15% were seen once. This sequence was found in a woman aged 55-75 years with Graves' hyperthyroidism. Sample: blood. The rearrangement uses TRBV5-1 and TRBJ1-5, with D unresolved. CDR3 region: CASRKENNQPQHF. The CDR3 DNA reads as TGCGCCAGCAGGAAGGAGAACAATCAGCCCCAGCATTTT.